One and the same sample provided the 4 T cell receptor beta chains below, sequenced in a study of blood T cell repertoires in COVID-19. Profiling relied on immunoSEQ multiplex PCR, and the TCRdb table lists in-frame clones only, not all of them. The table lists roughly 220,000 clones, roughly 79% of them singletons. The sequenced sample consisted of peripheral blood. These receptors came from an elderly woman with COVID-19, enrolled during active disease.

The chain is built from TRBV3-1 (or the pseudogene TRBV3-2) and TRBJ2-1, with 15 positions matching TRBD2. Germline CDR1 reads LGHDT; CDR2 reads YNNKEL (reference sequence). The CDR3 length is 14 residues. J was trimmed by 5 bases and V by 10 bases; bases with no gene match: 3. CDR3 sequence reads: CATRTSGRDNEQFF. The CDR3 nucleotides read TGTGCCACCCGGACTAGCGGGAGGGACAATGAGCAGTTCTTC.

The rearrangement joins TRBV11-1 to TRBJ2-1; D is undetermined. The V gene's germline CDR1 is SGHAT and CDR2 FQDESV (reference sequence). The CDR3 contains 14 residues. The V end lost 2 bases, the J end lost 8 bases, and 13 bases lay between the germline ends. The CDR3 nucleotides are TGTGCCAGCAGCTTATCTCTCCGTTCGGATGAGCAGTTCTTC. Its protein is CASSLSLRSDEQFF.

V usage is TRBV6-5 and J usage is TRBJ1-1; 7 bases align to TRBD1. V shed 0 bases, J shed 5 bases, and the junction held 9 bases outside the gene matches. The germline gives CDR1 MNHEY, CDR2 SVGAGI. The CDR3 sequence is 16 residues long. The CDR3 nucleotides are TGTGCCAGCAGTTACTCGCCGACAGGGAAGGGGACTGAAGCTTTCTTT. It is translated as CASSYSPTGKGTEAFF.

This clone has only one observation. The V and J genes are TRBV15 and TRBJ1-2, with 7 nucleotides matching TRBD1. Germline V gene lookup returns CDR1 LNHNV and CDR2 YYDKDF (reference sequence). CDR3 length: 15 residues. The J segment lost 1 base and the V segment lost 3 bases, leaving 5 bases of the junction unmatched. CDR3 sequence reads: CATSRGDSFNYGYTF. For the CDR3, the DNA is TGTGCCACCAGCAGGGGGGACAGCTTTAACTATGGCTACACCTTC.